This TCR beta chain was sequenced for a study of T cell responses to AZD1222 COVID-19 vaccine. General observations from the study: Two doses of AZD1222 preceded a rise in Spike-specific TCR breadth and depth. AZD1222 recipients seropositive at baseline numbered only six. Only after the peak T cell response were repertoires sampled. Nearly half of the spike-specific TCRs reportedly recognize variant regions that carry no mutations.

Assay: immunoSEQ multiplex PCR; the TCRdb copy retains only in-frame clones and omits some. The profile shows some 170,000 clones, just under 95% of them singletons. Trimming took 3 bases from V and 0 from J, leaving 9 bases between them. Germline V lookup: CDR1 SGHAT, CDR2 FQNNGV. The CDR3 has 15 amino acids. Points on this clone: Its antigen is not identified.

This TCR was recovered from an adult who received the MenACWY meningococcal vaccine as a control. The chain links TRBV11-2 to TRBJ1-5, with a possible D match to TRBD1 (6 bases). The sequences come from peripheral blood, collected 28 days after the second dose of the MenACWY control vaccine. The CDR3 here is CASSLTGYSNQPQHF. DNA for the CDR3: TGTGCCAGCAGCTTGACAGGTTATAGCAATCAGCCCCAGCATTTT.